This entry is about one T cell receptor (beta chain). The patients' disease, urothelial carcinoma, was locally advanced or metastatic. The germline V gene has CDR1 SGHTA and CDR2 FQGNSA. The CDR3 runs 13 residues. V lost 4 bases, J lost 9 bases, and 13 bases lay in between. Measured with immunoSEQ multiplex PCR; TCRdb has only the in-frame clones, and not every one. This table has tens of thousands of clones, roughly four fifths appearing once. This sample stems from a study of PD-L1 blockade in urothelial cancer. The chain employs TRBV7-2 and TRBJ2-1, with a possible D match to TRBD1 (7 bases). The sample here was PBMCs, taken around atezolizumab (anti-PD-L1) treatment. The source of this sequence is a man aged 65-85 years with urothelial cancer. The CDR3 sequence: CASSSTRGVEQFF. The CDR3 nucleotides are TGTGCCAGCAGCTCAACCAGGGGGGTTGAGCAGTTCTTC.